The source of this T cell receptor (beta chain) is a study of blood T cell repertoires in COVID-19. Study summary: PBMCs, B-cell-depleted T cells, or T cells provided the cDNA or gDNA that made up the material.

Living in 20 to 30 US areas, the participants were between roughly 18 and 90 years of age. The CDR3 runs to 15 residues. V was pared by 6 bases and J by 7 bases, with 17 bases between. Germline assignment: CDR1 SGDLS and CDR2 YYNGEE. Source study methods: Using reference gene primer amplification, nucleated cell counts were estimated. Assay: immunoSEQ multiplex PCR; the TCRdb copy retains only in-frame clones and omits some. V, J and clone size reflect that table, while D and trimming were determined from the DNA. The profile shows hundreds of thousands of clones, about 84% of them singletons. Sample: PBMCs or T cells enriched from blood (not recorded which). This sequence was found in a woman in her 40s with acute COVID-19. The V and J genes are TRBV9 and TRBJ1-6; D is uncertain. The CDR3 is CASTRSAVSNSPLHF. CDR3 DNA sequence: TGTGCCAGCACCCGTTCCGCGGTCAGCAATTCACCCCTCCACTTT.